The entry below describes one TCR beta chain. No cognate antigen has been identified for it. Qualities for individual bases were not recorded, and no much larger clone is one base off. V was cut back by 0 bases and J by 0 bases, leaving a gap of 5 bases between them. The CDR1 and CDR2 encoded by the germline V gene (reference sequence) are MNHEY and SMNVEV. The CDR3, from cysteine to phenylalanine, totals 15 residues. Only the CDR3 part of the read is kept: 45 bases, read in frame from the first base. The sample belongs to a study of cytomegalovirus exposure and HLA in healthy donors (dated by TCRdb to about 2017). Context from the whole study: An earlier analysis of approximately 640 of the donors reported approximately 270 Gb of sequence data and about 100 million unique TCR beta sequences from roughly 200 million T cells. Both class I and class II loci were covered by HLA typing, at four-digit resolution. The study was designed to test whether signatures of past pathogen exposure could be identified by cataloging public T cell receptors. Around 330 gigabases of sequencing data and 91 million or so unique TCR sequences made up an early release that covered 640 HLA-typed donors. Genome-wide SNP genotypes for about 55% of the roughly 670 donors were used in a later genetic analysis, which treated that subset as a discovery cohort. Rather than using new phenotypic data, the later analysis identified candidate immune exposures from TCR beta sequences and from how often those sequences occurred across donors. Typing coverage varied by locus: roughly 629-640 donors for A, B, C, DRB1 and DQB1; about 520 for DQA1; 600 to 610 for DPA1; approximately 490 for DPB1. To study patterns of TCR occurrence, a later analysis re-analyzed previously published TCR beta repertoires from under 750 donors and added high-resolution HLA genotyping. An earlier analysis of several hundred of the donors used high-throughput TCR beta sequencing to judge whether each TCR beta V gene segment behaved as functional or pseudogenic. Among 300 to 450 genotyped donors of the cohort, an average of approximately 230,000 unique TCR beta nucleotide sequences were sequenced per donor, roughly a sixth of them non-productive. The study combined high-throughput TCR immunosequencing, statistical association of individual TCRs with disease status, and machine learning to predict cytomegalovirus infection status. The study used immunosequencing to profile the T cell repertoires of under 700 subjects and linked those repertoires to cytomegalovirus serostatus. Because of strong linkage in the cohort, roughly five DR-DQ haplotypes were treated as single units for association and clustering. The genetic ancestry cluster associated with self-reported Caucasian donors included 81% of the approximately 430 genotyped donors. Donor age, sex, ethnicity and CMV serostatus were collected together with the repertoire data. Along with the roughly 610-subject first cohort, a separate validation cohort of around 110 different subjects was used. All discovery cohort repertoires had been generated on a single sequencing platform. General findings and caveats noted by the study authors: HLA typing was unavailable for some donors at each locus, so association tests used only the typed subset. In a later analysis, several top co-occurrence clusters were reported to appear linked to parvovirus B19, influenza, CMV and Epstein-Barr virus. Correlated functional status among segregating V segments might be attributable to linkage disequilibrium, but an unknown experimental factor could not be ruled out. In a later analysis, about 16,000 TCR beta sequences were associated with specific HLA alleles at a false discovery rate of 0.05. V-gene and J-gene trimming of TCR beta chains was associated with a missense DCLRE1C variant in a later genetic analysis, and the association was replicated in an independent cohort. Because counts were too low, roughly 17 rarely observed V segments, including chromosome 9 orphons, were left out of the earlier analysis of approximately 500 of the donors. The classifier was reported to diagnose cytomegalovirus status with high specificity and sensitivity in both the original cohort and the validation cohort. The study gave a list of 150 to 200 TCR beta chains associated with cytomegalovirus. A further reported finding was that TCR beta sequences accurately predicted the HLA-A and HLA-B alleles for most subjects in the first cohort. An earlier analysis of 450 to 750 of the donors showed that most TCR beta V segments appeared in productive rearrangements either about 87% or about 30% of the time, which broadly matched IMGT annotations. A cluster of highly shared sequence variants was judged likely to represent a technical artifact of the sequencing pipeline. Some IMGT-functional V segments, including TRBV6-2 and TRBV6-3, could not be told apart with the 87-base-pair reads, so those segments were excluded. In a later analysis, HLA-associated TCR beta chains were found to be more clonally expanded and to have lower generation probabilities than equally common non-associated chains. While some public TCRs were present in many individuals, most TCR sequences turned up only very rarely across donors. When HLA alleles, especially DR and DQ, strongly co-occurred, TCR associations were difficult to assign to individual alleles. A few of the identified cytomegalovirus-associated TCR beta chains were confirmed in vitro to be specific for cytomegalovirus antigens. It was suggested by the authors that the approach could potentially be generalized to other disease states and immunological phenotypes. A later analysis found that TCR association rates varied across HLA loci, with DRB1 alleles showing the most associated TCRs and HLA-C alleles the fewest. According to a later analysis, most CMV-associated TCR beta chains appeared to be HLA-restricted, and the HLA associations seemed to be driven largely by CMV exposure. Roughly uniform sequencing depth across donors was assumed in presence/absence analyses, although this assumption may not hold. Compared with the approximately 670-donor mean, donors in an Asian-associated ancestry cluster had fewer N-insertions in productive TCRs, according to a later genetic analysis. The cohort was sequenced for TCR beta chains only, and without alpha or paired-chain data the features that could be detected were limited. For the cohort, immune exposure information was limited to CMV serostatus.

Library generation was performed with the immunoSEQ multiplex PCR assay. For the multiplex PCR, a mixture combining 60 forward primers for TCR Vbeta segments and 13 reverse primers for TCR Jbeta segments was used. A multiplex PCR assay on genomic DNA amplified the CDR3 region of rearranged TCR beta genes. The amplified TCR beta libraries were sequenced on the Illumina HiSeq System as 87-base-pair reads. The study's own analysis went as follows. In a later analysis, 70 million to 95 million unique TCR beta chains were counted across the 666 repertoires, and approximately 11 million of these chains were shared by at least two donors. Raw reads were error-corrected and collapsed into unique sequences with a nearest-neighbor algorithm that merged closely related sequences to remove PCR and sequencing errors. Alignment of CDR3 sequences to IMGT reference sequences was used to assign V, D and J gene segments. For a sequence to be retained, a match of at least six nucleotides was required to both a V gene segment and a J gene segment. A rearrangement counted as productive if the CDR3 had no stop codons and remained in frame with V and J, and every other rearrangement counted as non-productive. CDR3 was defined by IMGT convention, running from the second conserved V-encoded cysteine to the conserved J-encoded phenylalanine. The earlier analysis of some 550 of the donors excluded any sequence lacking an unambiguous match to a single V gene segment. In an earlier analysis of a few hundred of the donors, V segments were called functional above 56.7% productive rearrangements and were called segregating when the between-donor standard deviation exceeded 5%. A statistical classification framework was built for diagnosing cytomegalovirus status from the catalog of TCR beta chain sequences. V and J gene assignment, in a later analysis, came from comparing TCR nucleotide sequences with IMGT/GENE-DB human TR gene sequences. A later analysis assigned CDR3 sequences and most-parsimonious VDJ recombination scenarios with the TCRdist pipeline. In a later analysis, each TCR beta chain was defined by its CDR3 amino acid sequence together with its V-gene family, and reads lacking a unique V-gene family were excluded. A later analysis removed 550 to 650 highly shared, low-generation-probability nucleotide sequences to deal with suspected cross-contamination and a sequencing artifact. A later analysis calculated a clonal expansion index for each public chain from normalized within-repertoire ranks of inferred template counts. Generation probabilities in a later analysis came from a VDJ recombination model fitted to out-of-frame rearrangements, and those results were checked against IGoR. In a later analysis, TCR-TCR, TCR-HLA and TCR-CMV co-occurrence was scored with hypergeometric tests, and a repertoire-size bias correction was applied to TCR pairs. A later analysis estimated false discovery rates by permuting HLA or CMV assignments 20 times. A later analysis grouped co-occurring TCRs with DBSCAN, adding TCRdist sequence similarity when clustering within HLA-allele-positive subsets. Repertoires with fewer than 30,000 or more than 120,000 public chains, plus five repertoires with anomalous nucleotide sharing, were excluded from co-occurrence clustering. TCRdb stores this immuneACCESS table with in-frame sequences only. Part of the clones is absent; in the studies checked, under half of the shortfall reflects unresolved V genes, and no reason is known for the rest. The V and J calls and clone size are taken from that table; D and trimming were inferred from the DNA. The sample table holds about 140,000 clones, of which approximately 82% were seen once. The ten largest make up more than 1.5% of the sample.

The cohort consisted of some 670 healthy bone marrow donors. All cohort members were sampled while nominally healthy, although unrecorded immune exposures were likely present. The donor tested CMV seronegative and was one of the 352 seronegative cohort members. Each donor provided a peripheral blood sample, and peripheral blood mononuclear cells were used for TCR beta sequencing. The Qiagen DNeasy Blood Extraction Kit was used to extract genomic DNA from the blood cell samples. The specimen sequenced was PBMCs. Recombination connected TRBV27 to TRBJ1-4; the D gene assignment is ambiguous. The sequence was collected from a woman between 35 and 50 years old in good health and CMV-seronegative. CDR3 region: CASSLSPATNEKLFF. The sequence in DNA is TGTGCCAGCAGTTTATCGCCAGCAACTAATGAAAAACTGTTTTTT. With the rest looked up from the reference TRBV27 and TRBJ1-4 genes rather than sequenced, the full variable domain is EAQVTQNPRYLITVTGKKLTVTCSQNMNHEYMSWYRQDPGLGLRQIYYSMNVEVTDKGDVPEGYKVSRKEKRNFPLILESPSPNQTSLYFCASSLSPATNEKLFFGSGTQLSVL.